Shown below are 10 T cell receptor beta chains from a single sample sequenced in a study of blood T cell repertoires in COVID-19. Method: immunoSEQ multiplex PCR; TCRdb's copy keeps in-frame clones and lacks some. The sample includes some 68,000 clones, about 86% of them seen just once. What was sequenced was peripheral blood. Every receptor here comes from a man aged 50-59 years with active COVID-19.

This chain links TRBV4-2 with TRBJ2-7, with 7 nucleotides matching TRBD1. The ends lost 4 bases at V and 5 bases at J; junction bases unmatched: 2. Germline V gene lookup returns CDR1 LGHNA and CDR2 YNFKEQ. CDR3 length: 12 residues. The CDR3 reads CASSLQGDEQYF. For the CDR3, the DNA is TGTGCCAGCAGCCTGCAGGGGGACGAGCAGTACTTC.

The V gene is TRBV3-1 (or the pseudogene TRBV3-2), the J gene TRBJ2-5; TRBD1 agrees at 11 bases. The CDR3 length is 16 residues. Germline CDR1 and CDR2: LGHDT and YNNKEL (reference sequence). J lost 4 bases, V lost 3 bases, and 7 bases had no gene match. For the CDR3, the DNA is TGTGCCAGCAGCCAGCTTGGACAGGGGGCTGGAGAGACCCAGTACTTC. This sequence encodes CASSQLGQGAGETQYF.

This CDR3 reads CATSDRDRGGKGEAFF. CDR3 in DNA: TGTGCCACCAGTGATAGGGACAGGGGTGGAAAAGGTGAAGCTTTCTTT. The chain joins TRBV24-1 to TRBJ1-1; TRBD1 aligns across 10 bases. The V segment lost 3 bases and the J segment 7 bases; nucleotides outside the gene matches: 10. Germline CDR1 is KGHDR and CDR2 is SFDVKD. The CDR3 runs to 16 residues.

This chain links TRBV5-5 with TRBJ1-2; 11 bases agree with TRBD1. J lost 8 bases, V lost 1 base, and 13 bases had no gene match. CDR1 is SGHKS and CDR2 is YYEKEE in the germline V gene (reference sequence). This CDR3 spans 17 amino acids. CDR3 coding DNA: TGTGCCAGCAGCTTGATCGGGACAGGGGGTAGCGGTGGCGGCTACACCTTC. This sequence encodes CASSLIGTGGSGGGYTF.

This clone was picked up one time. This chain joins TRBV6-2 or TRBV6-3 and TRBJ2-6, with TRBD1 identical over 7 bases. The germline CDR1 and CDR2 sequences are MNHEY and SVGEGT. The CDR3 is 18 residues long. After removal of 6 bases from V and 2 bases from J, the junction contained 13 bases not matched to a gene. The chain's CDR3 is CASSTPGQYPAGANVLTF. Written as DNA, the CDR3 is TGTGCCAGCAGCACTCCGGGACAGTACCCGGCTGGGGCCAACGTCCTGACTTTC.

V is TRBV7-6 and J is TRBJ2-1; D is ambiguous. This CDR3 has 18 residues. V was cut by 2 bases and J by 0 bases, with 17 bases left in between. CDR1 is SGHVS, CDR2 FNYEAQ, per germline. CDR3 protein: CASSLMNPTASSYNEQFF. CDR3 sequence (DNA): TGTGCCAGCAGCTTAATGAACCCTACCGCGAGCTCCTACAATGAGCAGTTCTTC.

The J gene is TRBJ2-5, the V gene TRBV12-3 or TRBV12-4; unclear D gene. This CDR3 contains 12 residues. V was clipped by 6 bases and J by 2 bases, with 7 bases between them. The CDR3 protein is CASSPRQETQYF. The CDR3 nucleotides are TGTGCCAGCAGCCCGAGACAAGAGACCCAGTACTTC.

The chain has TRBV11-2 and TRBJ2-6; no clear D. This CDR3 spans 16 amino acids. Trimming pared 2 bases from V and 0 bases from J, leaving 8 bases between. Germline CDR1 is SGHAT and CDR2 is FQNNGV. The CDR3 sequence is CASSLIVSSGANVLTF. DNA of the CDR3: TGTGCCAGCAGCTTAATAGTTTCCTCTGGGGCCAACGTCCTGACTTTC.

The V and J genes are TRBV14 and TRBJ1-3, with D unclear. Germline V gene data show CDR1 as SGHDN and CDR2 as FVKESK. V lost 1 base, J lost 2 bases, and 15 bases lay in between. The CDR3 contains 17 residues. DNA for the CDR3: TGTGCCAGCAGCCAAGCGGACCGGGTAGCGACTGGAAACACCATATATTTT. Translation gives CASSQADRVATGNTIYF.

The chain couples TRBV6-2 or TRBV6-3 to TRBJ1-2, with 10 bases matching TRBD1. Germline V gene sequence: CDR1 MNHEY, CDR2 SVGEGT. J was trimmed by 7 bases and V by 1 base; bases with no gene match: 9. The CDR3 is made up of 16 amino acids. The CDR3 DNA reads as TGTGCCAGCAGTTACTTCGCGACAGGGGGCGGAAGTGGCTACACCTTC. Encoded protein: CASSYFATGGGSGYTF.